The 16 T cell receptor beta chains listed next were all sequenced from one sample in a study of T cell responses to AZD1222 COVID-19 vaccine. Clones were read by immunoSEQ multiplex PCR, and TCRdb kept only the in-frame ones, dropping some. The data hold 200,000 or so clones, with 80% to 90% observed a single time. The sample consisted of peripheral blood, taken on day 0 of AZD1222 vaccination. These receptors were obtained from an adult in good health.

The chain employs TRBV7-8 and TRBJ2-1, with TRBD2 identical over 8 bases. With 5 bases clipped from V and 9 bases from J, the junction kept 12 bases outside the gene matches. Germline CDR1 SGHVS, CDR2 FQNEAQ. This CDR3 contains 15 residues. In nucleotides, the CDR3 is TGTGCCAGCAGCCCCCCAGTAGCGGGGTTACCTGAGCAGTTCTTC. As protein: CASSPPVAGLPEQFF.

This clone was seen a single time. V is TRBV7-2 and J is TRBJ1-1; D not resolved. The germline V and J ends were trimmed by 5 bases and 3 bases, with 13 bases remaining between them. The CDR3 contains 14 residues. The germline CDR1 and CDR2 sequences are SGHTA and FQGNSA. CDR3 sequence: CASSPRARDTEAFF. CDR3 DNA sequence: TGTGCCAGCAGCCCAAGGGCACGGGACACTGAAGCTTTCTTT.

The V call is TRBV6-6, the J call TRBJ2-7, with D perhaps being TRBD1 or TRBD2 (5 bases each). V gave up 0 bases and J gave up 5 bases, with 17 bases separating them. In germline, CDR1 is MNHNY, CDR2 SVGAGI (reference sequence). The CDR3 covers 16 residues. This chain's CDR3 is CASSYSQVTGNNEQYF. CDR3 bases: TGTGCCAGCAGTTACTCACAGGTAACGGGGAATAACGAGCAGTACTTC.

This chain's CDR3 is CASSYSAGQPQHF. In DNA form, the CDR3 reads TGTGCCAGCAGTTACTCGGCGGGGCAGCCCCAGCATTTT. The V and J genes are TRBV6-5 and TRBJ1-5; no clear D. Germline values: CDR1 MNHEY, CDR2 SVGAGI. Trimming cost V 0 bases and J 7 bases, with 7 bases left between them. CDR3 length: 13 amino acids.

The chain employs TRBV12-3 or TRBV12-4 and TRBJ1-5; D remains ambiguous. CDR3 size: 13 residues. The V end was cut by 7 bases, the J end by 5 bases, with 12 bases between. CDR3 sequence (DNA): TGTGCCAGCACCGCAGGCTCTTATCAGCCCCAGCATTTT. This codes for CASTAGSYQPQHF.

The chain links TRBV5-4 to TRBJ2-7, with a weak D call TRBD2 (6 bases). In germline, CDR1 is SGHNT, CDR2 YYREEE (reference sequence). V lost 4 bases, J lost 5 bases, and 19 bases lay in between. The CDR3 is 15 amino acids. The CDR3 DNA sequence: TGTGCCAGCAGCGCTGACAGCGGAGGGAGGAACGAGCAGTACTTC. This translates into CASSADSGGRNEQYF.

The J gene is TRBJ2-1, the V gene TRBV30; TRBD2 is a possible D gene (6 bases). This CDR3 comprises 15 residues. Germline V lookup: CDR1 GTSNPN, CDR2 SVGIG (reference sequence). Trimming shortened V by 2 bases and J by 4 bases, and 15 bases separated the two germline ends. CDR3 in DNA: TGTGCCTGGAGTCGTGGGACTTTGGGTTACAATGAGCAGTTCTTC. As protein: CAWSRGTLGYNEQFF.

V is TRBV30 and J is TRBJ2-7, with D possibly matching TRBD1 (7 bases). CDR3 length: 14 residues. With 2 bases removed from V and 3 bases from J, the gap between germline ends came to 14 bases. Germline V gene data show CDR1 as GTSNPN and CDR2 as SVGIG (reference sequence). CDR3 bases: TGTGCCTGGAGTCCCCAGGGGGACTTCTACGAGCAGTACTTC. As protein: CAWSPQGDFYEQYF. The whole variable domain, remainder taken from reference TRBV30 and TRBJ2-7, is SQTIHQWPATLVQPVGSPLSLECTVEGTSNPNLYWYRQAAGRGLQLLFYSVGIGQISSEVPQNLSASRPQDRQFILSSKKLLLSDSGFYLCAWSPQGDFYEQYFGPGTRLTVT.

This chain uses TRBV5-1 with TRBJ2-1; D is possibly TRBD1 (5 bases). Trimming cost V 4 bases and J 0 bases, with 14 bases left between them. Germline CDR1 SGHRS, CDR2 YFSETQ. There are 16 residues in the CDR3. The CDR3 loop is CASSNYRLSSYNEQFF. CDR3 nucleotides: TGCGCCAGCAGCAACTACAGGCTGAGCTCCTACAATGAGCAGTTCTTC.

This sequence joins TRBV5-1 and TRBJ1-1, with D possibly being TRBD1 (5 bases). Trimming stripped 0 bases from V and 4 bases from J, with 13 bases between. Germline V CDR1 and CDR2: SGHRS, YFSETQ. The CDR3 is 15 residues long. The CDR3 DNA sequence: TGCGCCAGCAGCTTGGGGCCAGGGTTTCGCACTGAAGCTTTCTTT. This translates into CASSLGPGFRTEAFF.

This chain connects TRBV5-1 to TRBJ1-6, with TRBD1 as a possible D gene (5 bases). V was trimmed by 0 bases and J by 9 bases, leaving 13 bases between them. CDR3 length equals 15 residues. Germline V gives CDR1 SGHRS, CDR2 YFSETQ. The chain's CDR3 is CASSLASQGSSPLHF. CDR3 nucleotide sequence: TGCGCCAGCAGCTTGGCGTCCCAGGGATCTTCACCCCTCCACTTT.

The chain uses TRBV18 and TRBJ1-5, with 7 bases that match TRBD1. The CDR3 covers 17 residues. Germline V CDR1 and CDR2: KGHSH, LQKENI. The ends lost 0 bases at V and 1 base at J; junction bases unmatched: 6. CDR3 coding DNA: TGTGCCAGCTCACCACCCGACAGGGATGTAAGCAATCAGCCCCAGCATTTT. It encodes CASSPPDRDVSNQPQHF.

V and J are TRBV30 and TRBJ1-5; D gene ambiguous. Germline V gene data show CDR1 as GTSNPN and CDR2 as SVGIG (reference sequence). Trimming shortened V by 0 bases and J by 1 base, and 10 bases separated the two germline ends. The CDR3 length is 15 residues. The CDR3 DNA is TGTGCCTGGAGTGTAATGGGGAACAGCAATCAGCCCCAGCATTTT. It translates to CAWSVMGNSNQPQHF.

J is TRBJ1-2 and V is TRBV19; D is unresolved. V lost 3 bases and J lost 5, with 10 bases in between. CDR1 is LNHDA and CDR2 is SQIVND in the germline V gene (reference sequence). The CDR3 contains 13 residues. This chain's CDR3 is CASSIGKLYGYTF. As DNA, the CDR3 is TGTGCCAGTAGTATTGGGAAGCTGTATGGCTACACCTTC.

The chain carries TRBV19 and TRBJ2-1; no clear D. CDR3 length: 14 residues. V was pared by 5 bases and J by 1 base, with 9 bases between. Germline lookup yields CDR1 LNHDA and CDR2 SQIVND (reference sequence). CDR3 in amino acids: CASSPVASYNEQFF. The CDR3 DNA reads TGTGCCAGTAGTCCCGTCGCGTCCTACAATGAGCAGTTCTTC. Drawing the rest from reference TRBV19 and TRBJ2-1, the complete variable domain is DGGITQSPKYLFRKEGQNVTLSCEQNLNHDAMYWYRQDPGQGLRLIYYSQIVNDFQKGDIAEGYSVSREKKESFPLTVTSAQKNPTAFYLCASSPVASYNEQFFGPGTRLTVL.

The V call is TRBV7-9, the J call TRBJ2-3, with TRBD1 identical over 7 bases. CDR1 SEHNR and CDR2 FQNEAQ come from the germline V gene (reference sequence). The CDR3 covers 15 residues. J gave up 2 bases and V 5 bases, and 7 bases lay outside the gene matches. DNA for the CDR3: TGTGCCAGCAGCCAACGTGACAGGGTCACAGATACGCAGTATTTT. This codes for CASSQRDRVTDTQYF.